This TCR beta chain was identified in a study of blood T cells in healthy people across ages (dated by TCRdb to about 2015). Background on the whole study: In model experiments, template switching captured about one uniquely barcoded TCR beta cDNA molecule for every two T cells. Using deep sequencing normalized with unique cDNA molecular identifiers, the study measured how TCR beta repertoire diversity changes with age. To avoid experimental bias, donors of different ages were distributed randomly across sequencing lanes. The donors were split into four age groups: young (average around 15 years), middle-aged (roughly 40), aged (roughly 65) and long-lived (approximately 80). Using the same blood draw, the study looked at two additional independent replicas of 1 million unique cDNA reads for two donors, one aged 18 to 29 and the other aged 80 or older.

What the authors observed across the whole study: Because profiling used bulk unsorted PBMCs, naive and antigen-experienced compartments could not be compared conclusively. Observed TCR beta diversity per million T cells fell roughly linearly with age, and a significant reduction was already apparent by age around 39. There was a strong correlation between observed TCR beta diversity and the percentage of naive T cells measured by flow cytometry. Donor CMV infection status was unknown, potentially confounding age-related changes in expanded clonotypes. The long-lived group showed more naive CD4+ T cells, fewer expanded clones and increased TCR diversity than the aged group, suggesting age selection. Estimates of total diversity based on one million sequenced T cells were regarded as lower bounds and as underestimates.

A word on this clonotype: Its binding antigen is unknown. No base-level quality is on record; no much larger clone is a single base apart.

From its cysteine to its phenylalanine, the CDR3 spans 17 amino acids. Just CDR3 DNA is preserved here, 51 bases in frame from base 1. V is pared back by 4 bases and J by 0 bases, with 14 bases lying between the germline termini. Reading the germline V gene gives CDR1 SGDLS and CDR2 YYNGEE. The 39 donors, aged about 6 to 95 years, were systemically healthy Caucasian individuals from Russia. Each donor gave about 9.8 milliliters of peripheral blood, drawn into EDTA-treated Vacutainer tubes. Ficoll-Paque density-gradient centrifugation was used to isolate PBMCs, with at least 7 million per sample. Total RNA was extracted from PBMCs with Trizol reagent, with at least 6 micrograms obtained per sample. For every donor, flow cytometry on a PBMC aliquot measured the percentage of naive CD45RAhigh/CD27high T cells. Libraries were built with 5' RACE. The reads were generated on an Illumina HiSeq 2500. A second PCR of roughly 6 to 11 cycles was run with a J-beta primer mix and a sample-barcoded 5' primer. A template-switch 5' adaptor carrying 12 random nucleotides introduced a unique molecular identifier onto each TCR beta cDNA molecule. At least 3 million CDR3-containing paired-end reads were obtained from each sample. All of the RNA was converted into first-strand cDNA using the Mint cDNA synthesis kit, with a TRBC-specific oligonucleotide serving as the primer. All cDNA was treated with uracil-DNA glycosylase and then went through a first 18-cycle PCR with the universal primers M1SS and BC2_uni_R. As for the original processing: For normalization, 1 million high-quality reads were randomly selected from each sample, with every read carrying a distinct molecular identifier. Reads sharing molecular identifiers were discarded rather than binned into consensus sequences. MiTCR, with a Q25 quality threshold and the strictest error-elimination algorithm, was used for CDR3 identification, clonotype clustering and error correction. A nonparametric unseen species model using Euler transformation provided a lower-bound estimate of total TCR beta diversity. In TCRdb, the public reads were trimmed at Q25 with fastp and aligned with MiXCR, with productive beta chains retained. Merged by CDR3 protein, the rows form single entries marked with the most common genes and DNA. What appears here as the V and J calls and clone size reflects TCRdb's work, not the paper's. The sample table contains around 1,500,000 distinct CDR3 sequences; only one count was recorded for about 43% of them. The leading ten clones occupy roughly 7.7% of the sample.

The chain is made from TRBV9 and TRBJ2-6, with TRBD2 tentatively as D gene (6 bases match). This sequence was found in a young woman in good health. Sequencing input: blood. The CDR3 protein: CASSSDSGGSGANVLTF. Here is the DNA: TGTGCCAGCAGCAGTGATAGCGGAGGCTCTGGGGCCAACGTCCTGACTTTC.